This T cell receptor beta chain derives from a study of Ad26.COV2.S vaccination and SARS-CoV-2 variants. Study background: This donor came from the COV1001 trial of Ad26.COV2.S.

Study-level findings and limits: Reports say spike-specific CD8+ and CD4+ T cell responses covered substantial breadth after vaccination.

Stated treatment: 19 received Ad26.COV2.S at low or high dose, single or two shots; roughly five received placebo; per-sample allocation not given. Specimens were obtained on day 63 following the first vaccine or placebo injection. Boston provided a donor who was an adult aged 18-55 years. In the case of this clone: Its antigen is unidentified.

Germline V gives CDR1 LNHDA, CDR2 SQIVND (reference sequence). The CDR3 runs 14 residues. Trimming at V came to 1 base and at J to 5 bases, leaving 1 base not matched to a gene. Sequenced by immunoSEQ multiplex PCR; TCRdb stores in-frame clones only, minus some. This table has roughly 300,000 clones, roughly 90% appearing once. The sequences come from peripheral blood, collected in a trial of Ad26.COV2.S vaccine versus placebo. This chain links TRBV19 with TRBJ2-5; 10 bases match TRBD2. This clonotype was obtained from a person aged 18-60 years who received the Ad26.COV2.S COVID-19 vaccine or a placebo. CDR3 bases: TGTGCCAGTAGTATAGTTAGCGGGAGGGAGACCCAGTACTTC. Translated, it gives CASSIVSGRETQYF.